This T cell receptor (beta chain) originates from a study of Tregs in tolerant kidney transplant recipients. Unstimulated regulatory T cells (CD4+CD25+CD127-), CD4+CD25- non-regulatory cells, CD4 and CD8 cells were FACS-sorted from thawed PBMCs. Per germline, CDR1 SEHNR and CDR2 FQNEAQ (reference sequence). The CDR3 covers 17 residues. V was shortened by 4 bases and J by 4 bases, with 22 bases between the two germline ends. Study-level points and caveats: Activated donor B cell expansion appeared to reveal the most relevant donor-specific TCRbeta repertoire. Findings come from small patient numbers and require larger validation. Biological reproducibility was not directly addressed in this study.

Details on this clone: Its matching antigen is unknown.

The table came from immunoSEQ multiplex PCR; TCRdb's copy has only in-frame clones and leaves some out. The sample records roughly 68,000 clones, 84% being singletons. V and J are TRBV7-9 and TRBJ1-1, with TRBD1 as a possible D gene (5 bases). The receptor comes from a human donor in good health. Sequenced sample: CD4+ T cells from blood. CDR3 nucleotide sequence: TGTGCCAGCAGCTGGGTGGGGACGGGACGGGGAGTCACTGAAGCTTTCTTT. It specifies CASSWVGTGRGVTEAFF.